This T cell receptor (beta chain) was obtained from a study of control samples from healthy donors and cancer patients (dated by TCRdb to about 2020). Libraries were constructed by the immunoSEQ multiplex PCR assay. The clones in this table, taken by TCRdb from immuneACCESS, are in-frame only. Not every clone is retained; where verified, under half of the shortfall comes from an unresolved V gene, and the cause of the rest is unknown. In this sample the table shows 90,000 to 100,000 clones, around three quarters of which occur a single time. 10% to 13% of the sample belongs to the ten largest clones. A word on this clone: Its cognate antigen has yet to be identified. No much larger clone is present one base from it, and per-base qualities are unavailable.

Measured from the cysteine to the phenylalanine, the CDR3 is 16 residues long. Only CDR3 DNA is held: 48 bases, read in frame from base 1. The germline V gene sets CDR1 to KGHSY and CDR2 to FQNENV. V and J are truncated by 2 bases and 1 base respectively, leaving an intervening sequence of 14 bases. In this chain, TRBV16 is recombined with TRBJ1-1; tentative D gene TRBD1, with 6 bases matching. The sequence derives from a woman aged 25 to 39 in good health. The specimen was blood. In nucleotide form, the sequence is TGTGCCAGCAGCCAAGACAGGAGCTACGGGAACACTGAAGCTTTCTTT. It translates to CASSQDRSYGNTEAFF.